This T cell receptor beta chain was identified during a study of low-dose radiotherapy and immunotherapy resistance in tumors. Priming of first-strand cDNA relied on TRAV- and TRBV-specific primers (covering alpha and beta chains). With a V-primer adapter and a constant-region primer, TCRs were amplified for approximately 20 PCR cycles. Each CDR3 protein gets one entry after TCRdb re-called the reads with MiXCR. The sample consists of roughly 90,000 distinct CDR3 sequences, around a fifth of them appearing once. Time point reported: after trial treatment. Noted treatment: LDRT plus nivolumab, ipilimumab, low-dose cyclophosphamide and aspirin (RACIN trial). From germline, CDR1 is KGHDR and CDR2 SFDVKD. J gave up 1 base and V 7 bases, and 5 bases lay outside the gene matches. CDR3 length: 14 residues.

The material was PBMCs, obtained after low-dose radiotherapy plus immunotherapy. This clonotype originated in a female donor with ovarian cancer. The genes are TRBV24-1 and TRBJ1-1; 7 nucleotides line up with TRBD1. The CDR3 loop reads CATRGRGPNTEAFF. DNA for the CDR3: TGTGCCACCAGGGGTAGGGGGCCGAACACTGAAGCTTTCTTT.